The rows below give T cell receptor beta chains drawn from one sample of a study of tumor-infiltrating lymphocytes in primary liver carcinoma. From the multiplex PCR reads, TCRdb called clonotypes with MiXCR, one entry per CDR3 protein. The sample lists hundreds of thousands of distinct CDR3 sequences, roughly two thirds occurring once. Sequenced: peripheral blood. All receptors come from a man aged 35 to 55 with primary liver carcinoma and hepatitis B virus infection. The CDR3 runs from the conserved cysteine through the conserved F or W. Each record gives: J gene, V gene, D gene, clone size, CDR3 DNA, CDR3 protein. A D gene is named only where the DNA matches it firmly. Expanded clones are given a class, and other clones once, few, many or no size at all.

>TRBJ2-3|TRBV5-1|-|-
TGCGCCAGCAGCAACCTACAGGCGACAGATACGCAGTATTTT
CASSNLQATDTQYF
>TRBJ2-1|TRBV29-1|-|once
TGCAGCGCACACTCCGGGGCAGTGACCTATAATGAGCAGTTCTTC
CSAHSGAVTYNEQFF
>TRBJ2-4|TRBV5-6|-|-
TGTGCCAGCATCTTGCAGGGGGGATCCAAAAACATTCAGTACTTC
CASILQGGSKNIQYF
>TRBJ2-2|TRBV7-9|-|-
TGTGCCAGCAGCTTAGCGCGAACCCTCGCGGGGGAGCTGTTTTTT
CASSLARTLAGELFF
>TRBJ2-3|TRBV5-1|TRBD1|-
TGCGCCAGCAGGGGACAGCGATGGGGCATGGATACGCAGTATTTT
CASRGQRWGMDTQYF
>TRBJ1-5|TRBV13|-|-
TGTGCCAGCAGCTACAGGCTGCATCGGCCCCAGCATTTT
CASSYRLHRPQHF
>TRBJ2-7|TRBV5-1|TRBD1|-
TGCGCCAGCAGCGTGGACAGGGGAGGTGACGAGCAGTACTTC
CASSVDRGGDEQYF
>TRBJ1-4|TRBV7-9|-|-
TGTGCCAGCGGCAGGGACGGTGGAAAACTGTTTTTT
CASGRDGGKLFF
>TRBJ1-5|TRBV10-3|-|-
TGTGCCACCGCGGGGTCAGGCAATCAGTCCCAGCATTTT
CATAGSGNQSQHF
>TRBJ1-5|TRBV6-1|-|-
TGTGCCAGCAGTGAGGGCACCAAAACGCCCCAGCATTTT
CASSEGTKTPQHF
>TRBJ2-7|TRBV12-3/TRBV12-4|-|many
TGTGCCAGCAGTTTGACCACCTACGAGCAGTACTTC
CASSLTTYEQYF
>TRBJ2-7|TRBV5-4|-|-
TGTGCCAGCAGCTTGGGGAGAGCGAGATCCTACGAGCAGTACTTC
CASSLGRARSYEQYF
>TRBJ2-3|TRBV11-1|-|-
TGTCCCAGCAGCCCCCGAACTCGAGATACGCAGTATTTT
CPSSPRTRDTQYF
>TRBJ1-1|TRBV4-3|-|few
TGCGCCAGCAGCCTCCAAACGAACACTGAAGCTTTCTTT
CASSLQTNTEAFF
>TRBJ1-2|TRBV12-3/TRBV12-4|-|-
TGTGCCAGCACCCTCCTGAAGGGTTACTATGGCTGCACCTTC
CASTLLKGYYGCTF
>TRBJ2-3|TRBV7-9|-|-
TGTGCCAGCAGTTCTGGTCATGCAGGAACAGATACGCAGTATTTT
CASSSGHAGTDTQYF
>TRBJ1-1|TRBV30|TRBD1|-
TGTGCCTGGAACACGGACAGGATGAACACTGAAGCTTTCTTT
CAWNTDRMNTEAFF
>TRBJ1-4|TRBV4-2|-|many
TGTGCCAGCAGCCAAGTTGCGGGGAGCACTAATGAAAAACTGTTTTTT
CASSQVAGSTNEKLFF
>TRBJ1-2|TRBV28|TRBD1|few
TGTGCCAGCAGACTTTCCGGGGACAGGCTTAACTATGGCTACACCTTC
CASRLSGDRLNYGYTF
>TRBJ1-1|TRBV6-5|-|once
TGTGCCAGCAGTTACTTAACGCCAAGGGGGATAGGTAAATCGGGCACTGAAGCTTTCTTT
CASSYLTPRGIGKSGTEAFF